Following are 29 T cell receptor beta chains from one sample sequenced in a study of blood T cell repertoires in COVID-19. Method: immunoSEQ multiplex PCR; TCRdb's copy keeps in-frame clones and lacks some. This table has some 120,000 clones, roughly 90% appearing once. The sample comprised peripheral blood. These receptor sequences come from a man in his fifties or sixties with active COVID-19.

The gene calls are TRBV30 and TRBJ1-5; 9 bases are a match to TRBD1. Germline CDR1 reads GTSNPN; CDR2 reads SVGIG (reference sequence). The V and J ends lost 1 base and 4 bases, in that order; junction bases with no gene match: 5. The CDR3 runs 15 residues. This CDR3 reads CAWSAGTGRNQPQHF. CDR3 DNA sequence: TGTGCCTGGAGTGCAGGGACAGGGAGAAATCAGCCCCAGCATTTT.

The genes are TRBV2 and TRBJ2-1; TRBD1 matches at 12 bases. Germline loops: CDR1 SNHLY, CDR2 FYNNEI. Losses at the gene ends were 6 bases for V and 9 bases for J; bases not matched to a gene: 6. CDR3 length: 14 residues. The chain's CDR3 is CASRRDRGQGEQFF. CDR3 sequence (DNA): TGTGCCAGCAGACGGGACAGGGGGCAGGGTGAGCAGTTCTTC. Full variable domain (missing parts from reference TRBV2 and TRBJ2-1): EPEVTQTPSHQVTQMGQEVILRCVPISNHLYFYWYRQILGQKVEFLVSFYNNEISEKSEIFDDQFSVERPDGSNFTLKIRSTKLEDSAMYFCASRRDRGQGEQFFGPGTRLTVL.

This rearrangement joins TRBV9 to TRBJ2-3, with 14 bases fitting TRBD2. Germline trimming cut 4 bases from V and 4 bases from J; bases unmatched to any gene: 8. The CDR3 loop spans 17 amino acids. Germline values: CDR1 SGDLS, CDR2 YYNGEE. The CDR3 bases are TGTGCCAGCAGCCCCATCCCGACTAGCGGGGGGGCAGATACGCAGTATTTT. Translated, it gives CASSPIPTSGGADTQYF.

The gene calls are TRBV10-1 and TRBJ2-1, with 9 bases fitting TRBD2. V dropped 3 bases and J dropped 11; count of bases not matched to a gene: 8. This CDR3 comprises 14 residues. Germline values: CDR1 WNHNN, CDR2 SYGVQD (reference sequence). CDR3 DNA sequence: TGCGCCAGCAGTGATGGGCGGGAGGGCCGTCAGCAGTTCTTC. It yields the protein CASSDGREGRQQFF.

V is TRBV19 and J is TRBJ1-2, with 10 bases identical to TRBD1. The V segment lost 5 bases and the J segment 7 bases; nucleotides outside the gene matches: 7. The CDR3 runs to 14 residues. Germline-derived CDR1 and CDR2 are LNHDA and SQIVND (reference sequence). The CDR3 spells CASSWTGGPVGYTF. The CDR3 DNA reads as TGTGCCAGTAGTTGGACAGGGGGGCCTGTTGGCTACACCTTC.

The V call is TRBV19, the J call TRBJ2-7; 9 bases are a match to TRBD1. V lost 5 bases and J lost 5; bases outside the gene matches: 10. This CDR3 has 15 amino acids. Germline V CDR1 and CDR2: LNHDA, SQIVND (reference sequence). The DNA of the CDR3 is TGTGCCAGTAGTGCTACCGGGACAGGGTGGAACGAGCAGTACTTC. This sequence encodes CASSATGTGWNEQYF.

This chain joins TRBV29-1 and TRBJ1-1, with D hard to call. Trimming removed 7 bases at V and 6 bases at J, with 12 bases between. CDR1 and CDR2 from the germline V gene are SQVTM and ANQGSEA. The CDR3 sequence is 11 residues long. The CDR3 here is CSATTTSEAFF. In DNA form, the CDR3 reads TGCAGCGCTACCACTACGTCTGAAGCTTTCTTT.

The sample holds a few counts of this clone. V is TRBV7-9 and J is TRBJ1-1; a weak D match, TRBD1 (6 bases). The CDR3 is 14 residues long. Per germline, CDR1 SEHNR and CDR2 FQNEAQ (reference sequence). V was clipped by 5 bases and J by 3 bases, with 13 bases between them. The chain's CDR3 is CASSPTGWDTEAFF. CDR3 DNA sequence: TGTGCCAGCAGCCCTACAGGGTGGGACACTGAAGCTTTCTTT.

This chain links TRBV10-3 with TRBJ2-7; D is perhaps TRBD1 (5 bases). V lost 2 bases and J 5 bases, leaving 13 bases between the germline ends. The CDR3 totals 14 residues. CDR1 and CDR2 (germline): ENHRY, SYGVKD. CDR3 sequence reads: CAISERGARDEQYV. Written as DNA, the CDR3 is TGTGCCATCAGTGAGCGTGGCGCCAGGGACGAGCAGTACGTC.

The rearrangement joins TRBV18 to TRBJ1-3, with a weak D call TRBD1 (5 bases). Trimming pared 2 bases from V and 2 bases from J, leaving 10 bases between. The CDR3 sequence is 15 residues long. Germline V lookup: CDR1 KGHSH, CDR2 LQKENI. The CDR3 is CASSPRVGAGNTIYF. The CDR3 DNA follows: TGTGCCAGCTCACCAAGGGTAGGGGCTGGAAACACCATATATTTT.

The CDR3 protein is CASSLRTSGYYEQYV. The DNA for the CDR3 is TGTGCCAGCAGTCTGCGGACTAGCGGATACTACGAGCAGTACGTC. The chain links TRBV28 to TRBJ2-7; TRBD2 matches 10 bases. The CDR3 spans 15 residues. The V segment lost 5 bases and the J segment 3 bases; nucleotides outside the gene matches: 7. CDR1 and CDR2 from the germline V gene are MDHEN and SYDVKM.

The chain combines TRBV3-1 (or the pseudogene TRBV3-2) with TRBJ1-2; no clear D gene. Germline CDR1 is LGHDT and CDR2 is YNNKEL (reference sequence). The CDR3 totals 12 residues. V shed 1 base and J shed 5 bases, with 5 bases lying between them. CDR3 sequence reads: CASSQGQYGYTF. CDR3 nucleotides: TGTGCCAGCAGCCAAGGTCAATATGGCTACACCTTC.

This clone was seen only a few times. The chain has TRBV7-9 and TRBJ1-2; D possibly corresponds to TRBD1 (5 bases). The CDR3 runs to 15 residues. Looked up from germline, CDR1 is SEHNR and CDR2 is FQNEAQ (reference sequence). Trimming shortened V by 0 bases and J by 3 bases, and 11 bases separated the two germline ends. The CDR3 DNA is TGTGCCAGCAGCTTAGCGCTACTACAGGACTATGGCTACACCTTC. This sequence encodes CASSLALLQDYGYTF.

The chain employs TRBV3-1 (or the pseudogene TRBV3-2) and TRBJ1-2; D possibly corresponds to TRBD1 (6 bases). There are 14 residues in the CDR3. V lost 0 bases, J lost 7 bases, and 12 bases lay in between. The germline V gene encodes CDR1 LGHDT and CDR2 YNNKEL (reference sequence). The CDR3: CASSQEERGGGYTF. DNA of the CDR3: TGTGCCAGCAGCCAAGAGGAAAGGGGGGGTGGCTACACCTTC.

The chain links TRBV10-3 to TRBJ2-1; D gene ambiguous. Looked up from germline, CDR1 is ENHRY and CDR2 is SYGVKD. With 6 bases removed from V and 9 bases from J, the gap between germline ends came to 15 bases. This CDR3 comprises 13 residues. In nucleotides, the CDR3 is TGTGCCATCAGCCCACAACCTTGGAGTGAGCAGTTCTTC. Its translation: CAISPQPWSEQFF.

The rearrangement links TRBV19 to TRBJ2-1; 8 positions agree with TRBD2. The CDR3 covers 17 residues. J was trimmed by 9 bases and V by 5 bases; bases with no gene match: 18. Per germline, CDR1 LNHDA and CDR2 SQIVND (reference sequence). CDR3 sequence: CASSPRSRGGLVSEQFF. As DNA, the CDR3 is TGTGCCAGTAGTCCCCGCTCGCGCGGGGGGCTAGTTAGTGAGCAGTTCTTC.

The chain has TRBV4-1 and TRBJ1-1; D might be TRBD1 (5 bases). V shed 3 bases and J shed 4 bases, with 36 bases lying between them. This CDR3 is built from 22 residues. Germline values: CDR1 MGHRA, CDR2 YSYEKL. CDR3 residues: CASSHLRGSIQLGGNWVTEAFF. CDR3 sequence (DNA): TGCGCCAGCAGCCACCTCCGAGGATCTATTCAGTTGGGGGGGAATTGGGTCACTGAAGCTTTCTTT.

The rearrangement links TRBV6-4 to TRBJ1-2, with 7 bases lining up with TRBD1. Losses at the gene ends were 3 bases for V and 6 bases for J; bases not matched to a gene: 16. CDR3 length: 17 amino acids. The germline CDR1 and CDR2 sequences are MRHNA and SNTAGT. The CDR3 DNA reads as TGTGCCAGCAGTGAACCCCCTGGGACGGGACAGAGGGATGGCTACACCTTC. Protein: CASSEPPGTGQRDGYTF.

For the CDR3, the DNA is TGCGCCAGCAGCCCAGGGGGCACTGAAGCTTTCTTT. Protein product: CASSPGGTEAFF. The chain combines TRBV5-1 with TRBJ1-1; TRBD1 aligns across 7 bases. This CDR3 comprises 12 residues. V was pared by 4 bases and J by 4 bases, with 1 base of the junction left unmatched. CDR1 SGHRS and CDR2 YFSETQ come from the germline V gene. The full variable domain, with the rest looked up from reference TRBV5-1 and TRBJ1-1, is KAGVTQTPRYLIKTRGQQVTLSCSPISGHRSVSWYQQTPGQGLQFLFEYFSETQRNKGNFPGRFSGRQFSNSRSEMNVSTLELGDSALYLCASSPGGTEAFFGQGTRLTVV.

The table lists this clone with a few counts. The V call is TRBV2, the J call TRBJ1-3, with TRBD1 as a possible D gene (5 bases). The CDR3 spans 16 residues. Germline-derived CDR1 and CDR2 are SNHLY and FYNNEI. V dropped 7 bases and J dropped 0 bases, with 16 bases sitting between them. CDR3 in DNA: TGTGCCAGCATCCAGGGTGACAGCCTCTCTGGAAACACCATATATTTT. Translating gives CASIQGDSLSGNTIYF.

The V call is TRBV2, the J call TRBJ2-6; 10 positions agree with TRBD1. From germline, CDR1 is SNHLY and CDR2 FYNNEI. The CDR3 has 17 amino acids. V lost 5 bases to trimming and J lost 3 bases; unmatched junction nucleotides: 7. This CDR3 reads CASSTDRGLGGANVLTF. CDR3 nucleotide sequence: TGTGCCAGCAGTACGGACAGGGGGTTGGGTGGGGCCAACGTCCTGACTTTC.

V usage is TRBV6-6 and J usage is TRBJ2-5, with 8 nucleotides matching TRBD2. V dropped 0 bases and J dropped 3; count of bases not matched to a gene: 6. This CDR3 is built from 16 residues. Germline assignment: CDR1 MNHNY and CDR2 SVGAGI (reference sequence). The CDR3 DNA reads as TGTGCCAGCAGTTACTCTCCCCAGCGGGGGAAAGAGACCCAGTACTTC. This sequence encodes CASSYSPQRGKETQYF.

On this clone: Other DNA variants within this sample encode the same CDR3. The chain joins TRBV5-1 to TRBJ1-1; 11 nucleotides match TRBD1. This CDR3 has 14 amino acids. Germline loops: CDR1 SGHRS, CDR2 YFSETQ. V trimming: 3 bases; J trimming: 5 bases; junction bases outside the gene matches: 3. The DNA of the CDR3 is TGCGCCAGCAGCTGGGGACAGGGGGGAACTGAAGCTTTCTTT. Translating gives CASSWGQGGTEAFF.

The V gene is TRBV19, the J gene TRBJ2-7, with 9 bases lining up with TRBD1. CDR3 length: 16 amino acids. With V trimmed by 4 bases and J by 3 bases, 10 bases remained unmatched. Germline values: CDR1 LNHDA, CDR2 SQIVND (reference sequence). Written as DNA, the CDR3 is TGTGCCAGTAGTACATGGGGACAGGGCATCGGCTACGAGCAGTACTTC. It encodes CASSTWGQGIGYEQYF.

Here the CDR3 reads CASSHLSRDRVSNEQYF. CDR3 DNA: TGTGCCAGCAGCCACCTTTCCCGGGACAGGGTTTCTAACGAGCAGTACTTC. The chain uses TRBV11-2 and TRBJ2-7; 9 bases are shared with TRBD1. In germline, CDR1 is SGHAT, CDR2 FQNNGV. V lost 5 bases, J lost 5 bases, and 16 bases stayed unmatched. The CDR3 is 17 residues long.

The chain joins TRBV11-3 to TRBJ2-5; D unclear. The CDR3 length is 16 residues. V dropped 7 bases and J dropped 2 bases, with 20 bases sitting between them. Germline loops: CDR1 SGHNT, CDR2 YENEEA. CDR3 nucleotides: TGTGCCAGCACCAAATCTAATGGAGCTGAGCAAGAGACCCAGTACTTC. Encoded protein: CASTKSNGAEQETQYF.

This clone was seen just once. The chain couples TRBV19 to TRBJ2-7, with D possibly matching TRBD1 (5 bases). V lost 7 bases to trimming and J lost 0 bases, with 13 bases between them. CDR1 is LNHDA, CDR2 SQIVND, per germline (reference sequence). The CDR3 loop spans 14 amino acids. Written as DNA, the CDR3 is TGTGCCAGTAACTCAGGGTTAAGCTCCTACGAGCAGTACTTC. Protein product: CASNSGLSSYEQYF.

The V gene is TRBV6-2 or TRBV6-3, the J gene TRBJ2-7, with 9 bases identical to TRBD2. Trimming at V came to 2 bases and at J to 2 bases, leaving 10 bases not matched to a gene. Germline V gene sequence: CDR1 MNHEY, CDR2 SVGEGT. The CDR3 length is 17 residues. The CDR3: CASSYLAGRPTTYEQYV. The CDR3 DNA sequence: TGTGCCAGCAGTTACCTAGCGGGAAGGCCTACGACCTACGAGCAGTACGTC.

About this clone: This same CDR3 is encoded by further DNA sequences in the sample. The V call is TRBV19, the J call TRBJ2-1, with D unclear. With 3 bases removed from V and 6 bases from J, the gap between germline ends came to 6 bases. Germline CDR1 reads LNHDA; CDR2 reads SQIVND (reference sequence). The CDR3 contains 12 residues. In DNA form, the CDR3 reads TGTGCCAGTAGTATCCAGCGCAATGAGCAGTTCTTC. Protein: CASSIQRNEQFF.